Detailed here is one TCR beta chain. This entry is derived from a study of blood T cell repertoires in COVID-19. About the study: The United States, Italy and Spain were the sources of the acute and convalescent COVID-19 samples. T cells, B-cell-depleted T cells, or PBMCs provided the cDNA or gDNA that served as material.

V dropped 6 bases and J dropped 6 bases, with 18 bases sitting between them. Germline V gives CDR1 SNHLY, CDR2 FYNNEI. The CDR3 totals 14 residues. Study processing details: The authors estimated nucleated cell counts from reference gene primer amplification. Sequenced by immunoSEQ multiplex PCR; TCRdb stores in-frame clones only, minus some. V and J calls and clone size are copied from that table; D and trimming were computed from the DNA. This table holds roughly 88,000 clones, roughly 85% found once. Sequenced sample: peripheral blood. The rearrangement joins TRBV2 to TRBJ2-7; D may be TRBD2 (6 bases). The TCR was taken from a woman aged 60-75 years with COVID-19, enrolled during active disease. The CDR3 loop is CASSETTGSGEQYF. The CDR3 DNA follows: TGTGCCAGCAGCGAGACAACCGGGAGCGGCGAGCAGTACTTC.